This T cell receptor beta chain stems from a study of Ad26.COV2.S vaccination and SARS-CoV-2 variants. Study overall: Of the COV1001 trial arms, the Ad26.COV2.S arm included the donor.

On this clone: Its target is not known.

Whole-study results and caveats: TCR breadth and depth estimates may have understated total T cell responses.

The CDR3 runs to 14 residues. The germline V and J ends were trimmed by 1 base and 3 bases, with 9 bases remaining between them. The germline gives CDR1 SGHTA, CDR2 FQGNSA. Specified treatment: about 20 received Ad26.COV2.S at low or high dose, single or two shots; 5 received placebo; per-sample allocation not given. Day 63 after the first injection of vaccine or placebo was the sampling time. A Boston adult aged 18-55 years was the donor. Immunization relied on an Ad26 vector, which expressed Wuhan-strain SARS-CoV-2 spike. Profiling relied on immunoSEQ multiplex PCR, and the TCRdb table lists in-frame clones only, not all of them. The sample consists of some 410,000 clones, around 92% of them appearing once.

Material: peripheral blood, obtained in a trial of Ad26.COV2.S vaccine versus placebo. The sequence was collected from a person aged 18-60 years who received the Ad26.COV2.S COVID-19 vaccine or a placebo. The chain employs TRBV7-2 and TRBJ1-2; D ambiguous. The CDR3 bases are TGTGCCAGCAGCTTAGAAGGGAGAGACTATGGCTACACCTTC. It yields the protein CASSLEGRDYGYTF.